The rows below give T cell receptor beta chains drawn from one sample of a study of PD-1 blockade in classical Hodgkin lymphoma. TCRdb's table, derived via immunoSEQ multiplex PCR, lists solely in-frame clones and lacks some. Of over 15,000 clones detected, 86% appear once; the ten largest clones hold around 13%. Specimen: peripheral blood mononuclear cells (PBMCs), collected before the second cycle of nivolumab. The receptor set was obtained from a human donor with classical Hodgkin lymphoma. The CDR3 runs from the conserved cysteine through the conserved F or W. The order of the fields is D gene, clone size, J gene, V gene, CDR3 protein. The D gene is left open where the match is weak. Expanded clones are given a class, and other clones once, few, many or no size at all.

. | . | TRBJ1-2 | TRBV27 | CASSSDKGSGYTF
. | . | TRBJ1-1 | TRBV9 | CASSPTGGGDTEAFF
. | once | TRBJ2-3 | TRBV5-1 | CASSSASTDTQYF
. | . | TRBJ1-1 | TRBV6-5 | CASTEFRGANEAFF
. | . | TRBJ1-3 | TRBV6-6 | CASSYGRSSGNTIYF
. | few | TRBJ1-4 | TRBV5-1 | CASSLSSPPNEKLFF
TRBD2 | once | TRBJ2-2 | TRBV5-1 | CASSSAGGGTGELFF
. | . | TRBJ2-1 | TRBV5-1 | CASSLGSIGLGNEQFF
. | . | TRBJ2-7 | TRBV6-5 | CASSRGYEQYF
. | once | TRBJ1-2 | TRBV5-5 | CASSLANEDGYTF
. | . | TRBJ1-2 | TRBV7-9 | CASRPAGSGGYTF
. | . | TRBJ2-7 | TRBV27 | CASSWGRLDEQYF
. | . | TRBJ1-4 | TRBV7-9 | CASSLDRTVNEKLFF
. | . | TRBJ2-7 | TRBV5-6 | CASSHPDGYEQYF
. | . | TRBJ2-1 | TRBV19 | CASSIVLANEQFF
TRBD1 | . | TRBJ2-1 | TRBV5-1 | CASSLGVTGGAYNEQFF
TRBD2 | . | TRBJ2-3 | TRBV6-7 | CASSYFSSGGITDTQYF
. | few | TRBJ2-7 | TRBV7-9 | CASSRTAAIHEQYF
TRBD1 | once | TRBJ1-1 | TRBV5-1 | CASDRGPGTEAFF
TRBD2 | once | TRBJ2-1 | TRBV27 | CASSLSRGGGNEQFF
. | few | TRBJ1-2 | TRBV2 | CASTVGRFYGYTF
. | . | TRBJ1-5 | TRBV18 | CASSPGDLQHF
. | . | TRBJ2-3 | TRBV5-1 | CASSLGLGTDTQYF
. | . | TRBJ2-7 | TRBV7-9 | CASSLEGEGAEQYF
. | . | TRBJ2-4 | TRBV5-1 | CASSLEVAGWNIQYF
. | once | TRBJ2-2 | TRBV4-1 | CASSQDQGGGTGELFF
TRBD2 | . | TRBJ2-3 | TRBV5-1 | CASSPSGGPPDTQYF
TRBD1 | . | TRBJ1-3 | TRBV25-1 | CASSRDRAFSGNTIYF
. | . | TRBJ2-6 | TRBV5-1 | CASSLGTSGANVLTF
TRBD2 | . | TRBJ2-7 | TRBV10-1 | CASHLAGGKVYEQYF
. | . | TRBJ1-1 | TRBV20-1 | CSASGGTEAFF
. | . | TRBJ1-3 | TRBV5-1 | CASSMGTSGNTIYF
. | medium-sized | TRBJ2-7 | TRBV9 | CASSVVAQDGEQYF
TRBD2 | once | TRBJ2-2 | TRBV19 | CASTEAGGITGELFF
. | . | TRBJ2-2 | TRBV18 | CASSPSVTVGTGELFF
TRBD1 | . | TRBJ2-1 | TRBV5-1 | CASTPLGQGANEQFF
. | . | TRBJ2-5 | TRBV4-3 | CASSQEYGVQETQYF
. | . | TRBJ1-1 | TRBV6-5 | CASSGGRVGDTEAFF
TRBD1 | . | TRBJ1-3 | TRBV5-5 | CASSQDRALRLGNTIYF
. | . | TRBJ1-2 | TRBV7-8 | CASSFDGRGGYTF
. | . | TRBJ1-2 | TRBV4-1 | CASSQDPGVGGYTF
TRBD1 | . | TRBJ1-2 | TRBV7-9 | CASSPGQGNYGYTF
. | . | TRBJ1-1 | TRBV5-1 | CASSLGANTEAFF
TRBD2 | . | TRBJ2-5 | TRBV5-1 | CASSLAGGQETQYF
. | . | TRBJ2-7 | TRBV5-1 | CASSPTGQGSFHEQYF
TRBD2 | . | TRBJ2-5 | TRBV10-3 | CAIRDMTSRETQYF
. | . | TRBJ2-2 | TRBV11-2 | CAIQDTNTGELFF
. | . | TRBJ2-5 | TRBV5-1 | CASSLLDGARNF
. | once | TRBJ2-1 | TRBV7-7 | CAGSLPDLVRGYVEQFF
TRBD1 | . | TRBJ1-2 | TRBV19 | CASVRTGEYYGYTF
. | . | TRBJ2-2 | TRBV6-6 | CASSLVGDDTGELFF
TRBD2 | . | TRBJ2-1 | TRBV6-6 | CASKILAGGVDEQFF
TRBD1 | . | TRBJ1-6 | TRBV14 | CASSQSRQGNSPLHF
TRBD2 | . | TRBJ2-1 | TRBV19 | CASRGGARDNEQFF
. | . | TRBJ1-2 | TRBV4-3 | CASSRDPEGYGYTF
. | . | TRBJ1-3 | TRBV7-9 | CASSLAGYSGNTIYF
. | . | TRBJ2-7 | TRBV5-1 | CASSLAMGYEQYF
TRBD2 | . | TRBJ2-5 | TRBV29-1 | CSVDAGEETQYF
. | . | TRBJ2-6 | TRBV10-3 | CAIRGRDLSGANVLTF
. | few | TRBJ1-4 | TRBV5-1 | CASSLAGLGEYEKLFF